This TCR beta chain was documented in a study of cytomegalovirus exposure and HLA in healthy donors. Background on the study: Among the 398 genotyped donors, just over 80% were placed in the Caucasian-associated ancestry cluster.

PCR amplification relied on 60 Vbeta primers (plus 13 Jbeta primers). Clones were sequenced by immunoSEQ multiplex PCR, and TCRdb holds only the in-frame ones, with some missing. The specimen's table records approximately 79,000 clones. As concerns this clone: Its specificity is not known.

CDR1 SGHTA and CDR2 FQGNSA come from the germline V gene. This CDR3 contains 16 residues. V gave up 2 bases and J gave up 11 bases; unmatched junction bases: 14. The donors, nominally healthy at sampling, likely had unrecorded immune exposures. Study results and limitations: About 87% or about 30% of the time was how often most TCR beta V segments were productive, according to an earlier analysis.

Sample: PBMCs. The receptor's source is a middle-aged man in good health and CMV-seronegative. The chain combines TRBV7-2 with TRBJ2-5; 10 bases line up with TRBD2. In nucleotides, the CDR3 is TGTGCCAGCAGCTTATGGGCTAGCGGGAGTGGAGGGGAGCAGTACTTC. It yields the protein CASSLWASGSGGEQYF.